One and the same sample provided the 20 T cell receptor beta chains below, sequenced in a study of T cell responses to AZD1222 COVID-19 vaccine. The assay was immunoSEQ multiplex PCR, and TCRdb's table has in-frame clones only and misses some. The table has more than 75,000 clones, just over 90% seen once. The starting material was peripheral blood, obtained 28 days after the second AZD1222 dose. Source of these receptors: an adult who received the AZD1222 COVID-19 vaccine.

V is TRBV5-8 and J is TRBJ2-2; D is possibly TRBD1 or TRBD2 (5 bases each). Germline CDR1 is SGHTS and CDR2 is YDEGEE. V gave up 4 bases and J gave up 3 bases, with 10 bases separating them. The CDR3 has 14 amino acids. The CDR3 region is CASSPGPYTGELFF. CDR3 sequence (DNA): TGTGCCAGCAGCCCGGGACCTTACACCGGGGAGCTGTTTTTT.

The chain joins TRBV29-1 to TRBJ2-1; D gene uncertain. Per the germline V gene, CDR1 is SQVTM and CDR2 is ANQGSEA. The CDR3 consists of 15 residues. V lost 0 bases and J 4 bases, leaving 13 bases between the germline ends. CDR3 nucleotide sequence: TGCAGCGTTGAAGAGGATCCGGGTTCATACAATGAGCAGTTCTTC. It encodes CSVEEDPGSYNEQFF.

The genes are TRBV28 and TRBJ2-1, with 7 positions matching TRBD2. The V segment lost 3 bases and the J segment 7 bases; nucleotides outside the gene matches: 9. CDR3 length: 15 amino acids. Per the germline V gene, CDR1 is MDHEN and CDR2 is SYDVKM. In nucleotides, the CDR3 is TGTGCCAGCAGTTTTGTAGGACAAGCGGGGAATGAGCAGTTCTTC. It encodes CASSFVGQAGNEQFF.

V and J are TRBV7-6 and TRBJ1-1; no firm D call. There are 14 residues in the CDR3. V was pared by 2 bases and J by 4 bases, with 11 bases between. From germline, CDR1 is SGHVS and CDR2 FNYEAQ. CDR3 in amino acids: CASSLTQWGTEAFF. CDR3 DNA: TGTGCCAGCAGCTTAACACAGTGGGGCACTGAAGCTTTCTTT.

V and J are TRBV5-1 and TRBJ1-2, with TRBD1 identical over 8 bases. This CDR3 is built from 12 residues. Germline V gene lookup returns CDR1 SGHRS and CDR2 YFSETQ. V shed 5 bases and J 14 bases; nucleotides not matched to a gene: 11. CDR3 nucleotides: TGCGCCAGCAGTACCGGGACAGGTGCTATGACCTTC. This codes for CASSTGTGAMTF.

A few counts support this clone. The chain uses TRBV10-1 and TRBJ2-7, with D perhaps matching TRBD1 (5 bases). The CDR3 sequence is 15 residues long. V lost 2 bases and J 1 base, leaving 12 bases between the germline ends. In germline, CDR1 is WNHNN, CDR2 SYGVQD (reference sequence). CDR3 DNA: TGCGCCAGCAGTGAGCAGAGACAGACTTCCTACGAGCAGTACTTC. This encodes CASSEQRQTSYEQYF.

This clone was recorded only once. Since the CDR3 does not end with the conserved phenylalanine or tryptophan, this likely comes from a read error. The chain employs TRBV11-2 and TRBJ1-2; the D is unclear. The CDR3 is 11 amino acids. From germline, CDR1 is SGHAT and CDR2 FQNNGV. The germline V and J ends were trimmed by 4 bases and 8 bases, with 8 bases remaining between them. CDR3 region: CASSSFIGYTL. In DNA, the CDR3 is TGTGCCAGCAGCTCTTTTATAGGCTACACCCTC.

This clone has just one count. The rearrangement links TRBV19 to TRBJ2-2, with a weak D call TRBD2 (6 bases). This CDR3 is 15 amino acids long. Germline-derived CDR1 and CDR2 are LNHDA and SQIVND (reference sequence). Trimming pared 11 bases from V and 5 bases from J, leaving 21 bases between. Written as DNA, the CDR3 is TGTGCCTCCTCGCTGGGACTGGTCATTACCGGGGAGCTGTTTTTT. Translation gives CASSLGLVITGELFF.

A single count supports this clone. The genes are TRBV20-1 and TRBJ2-1; 7 nucleotides line up with TRBD2. CDR1 DFQATT and CDR2 SNEGSKA come from the germline V gene (reference sequence). The CDR3 has 11 amino acids. Trimming took 8 bases from V and 9 from J; bases not matched to a gene: 7. The CDR3 DNA sequence: TGCAGTACCACTAGCGCTGGTGAGCAGTTCTTC. Translated, it gives CSTTSAGEQFF.

This clone was found once. V usage is TRBV7-8 and J usage is TRBJ2-3; no clear D. Germline values: CDR1 SGHVS, CDR2 FQNEAQ. Trimming shortened V by 5 bases and J by 0 bases, and 6 bases separated the two germline ends. This CDR3 spans 13 amino acids. In nucleotides, the CDR3 is TGTGCCAGCAGCCGTTATAGCACAGATACGCAGTATTTT. This codes for CASSRYSTDTQYF.

The chain joins TRBV10-1 to TRBJ1-1; D is undetermined. V was cut by 7 bases and J by 6 bases, with 0 bases left in between. The CDR3 runs to 8 residues. Germline CDR1 reads WNHNN; CDR2 reads SYGVQD (reference sequence). The CDR3 nucleotides are TGCGCCAGCACTGAAGCTTTCTTT. Translating gives CASTEAFF.

CDR3 sequence reads: CASSQFQGGDTQYF. In DNA, the CDR3 is TGTGCCAGCAGCCAATTTCAGGGCGGTGATACGCAGTATTTT. V gene TRBV3-1 (or the pseudogene TRBV3-2) combines with J gene TRBJ2-3; D may be TRBD1 (5 bases). This CDR3 contains 14 residues. Germline V CDR1 and CDR2: LGHDT, YNNKEL (reference sequence). Deletions cut 2 bases from V and 6 bases from J, with 12 bases between.

The chain recombines TRBV27 with TRBJ1-1; D is unresolved. CDR1 and CDR2 from the germline V gene are MNHEY and SMNVEV (reference sequence). The V end lost 1 base, the J end lost 4 bases, and 7 bases lay between the germline ends. The CDR3 loop spans 13 amino acids. CDR3 DNA: TGTGCCAGCAGTTTATGGGCAGGCACTGAAGCTTTCTTT. Translation: CASSLWAGTEAFF.

This chain links TRBV10-3 with TRBJ1-5; tentatively, D is TRBD1 (6 bases). CDR1 and CDR2 from the germline V gene are ENHRY and SYGVKD. Trimming took off 6 bases at V and 4 bases at J, with 16 bases between the two ends. The CDR3 runs 15 residues. CDR3 in DNA: TGTGCCATCAGAGAGGCGTCAGGGGTAAATCAGCCCCAGCATTTT. Translating gives CAIREASGVNQPQHF.

The chain joins TRBV6-1 to TRBJ1-5; D is undetermined. Trimming removed 2 bases from V and 9 bases from J, with 14 bases in between. Germline lookup yields CDR1 MNHNS and CDR2 SASEGT. The CDR3 totals 14 residues. CDR3 coding DNA: TGTGCCAGCAGTGAATTGGGGATCCCTCCGCCCCAGCATTTT. Translating gives CASSELGIPPPQHF.

The CDR3 DNA sequence: TGTGCCAGCAGCTTTCCAAACAGGGGAGGGAACACTGAAGCTTTCTTT. Protein sequence: CASSFPNRGGNTEAFF. The rearrangement uses TRBV5-6 and TRBJ1-1; 7 bases fit TRBD1. This CDR3 region has 16 residues. The trim removed 2 bases at V and 1 base at J, leaving 8 bases unmatched. CDR1 is SGHDT, CDR2 YYEEEE, per germline.

This rearrangement joins TRBV7-2 to TRBJ1-2; 8 nucleotides align to TRBD1. Germline V CDR1 and CDR2: SGHTA, FQGNSA. V lost 5 bases, J lost 4 bases, and 9 bases stayed unmatched. The CDR3 sequence is 15 residues long. The CDR3 nucleotides are TGTGCCAGCAGCCCCAGGACAGGGATCGGCTATGGCTACACCTTC. It yields the protein CASSPRTGIGYGYTF.

The chain uses TRBV6-5 and TRBJ1-2, with D perhaps matching TRBD1 (5 bases). Germline values: CDR1 MNHEY, CDR2 SVGAGI. The CDR3 covers 14 residues. V was shortened by 2 bases and J by 4 bases, with 11 bases between the two germline ends. The CDR3 loop reads CASSYKPGSYGYTF. The CDR3 DNA sequence: TGTGCCAGCAGTTACAAGCCAGGGTCCTATGGCTACACCTTC.

V usage is TRBV5-1 and J usage is TRBJ2-5; 9 positions match TRBD1. Germline CDR1 SGHRS, CDR2 YFSETQ. V lost 4 bases, J lost 4 bases, and 11 bases stayed unmatched. The CDR3 has 16 residues. The CDR3 DNA reads TGCGCCAGCAGCGGTGGTCCGACAGGGGGAGGAGAGACCCAGTACTTC. Translated: CASSGGPTGGGETQYF.

The chain employs TRBV2 and TRBJ2-1; possibly TRBD1 for D (5 bases). CDR3 length: 12 amino acids. The germline V gene encodes CDR1 SNHLY and CDR2 FYNNEI. The V and J ends lost 4 bases and 5 bases respectively, with 6 bases between them. CDR3 DNA sequence: TGTGCCAGCAGTGCCAGGGACAATGAGCAGTTCTTC. This codes for CASSARDNEQFF.